The TCR beta chain described here comes from a study of identical twins. About this clonotype: Its antigen is unidentified.

TCRdb processed the 5' RACE reads anew with MiXCR; each CDR3 protein has one entry. The data hold about 220,000 distinct CDR3 sequences, with about 7.5% observed a single time. Findings and caveats of the study: Modelling approaches yielded underestimates of out-of-frame TCR alpha sharing between monozygotic twins.

V lost 0 bases, J lost 5 bases, and 11 bases lay in between. The CDR3 is made up of 14 amino acids. Germline CDR1 is DFQATT and CDR2 is SNEGSKA (reference sequence). This same sample was also part of a study on yellow fever vaccine responses in identical twins.

The origin of this receptor is a woman younger than 30 in good health. The source material was memory (CD45RO+) T cells sorted from blood. The chain combines TRBV20-1 with TRBJ1-5; possible D gene TRBD1, 6 bases. The CDR3 protein is CSARELDSYQPQHF. Written as DNA, the CDR3 is TGCAGTGCTAGAGAACTGGACAGCTATCAGCCCCAGCATTTT.